A single sample is the source of the 20 T cell receptor beta chains below, sequenced in a study of cytomegalovirus exposure and HLA in healthy donors. 60 Vbeta and 13 Jbeta primers were used in PCR. Produced via immunoSEQ multiplex PCR; TCRdb's table is partial and in-frame only. The sample lists some 190,000 clones, around 83% seen once, with around 1.6% in the top ten. The sample taken for sequencing was PBMCs. The source is a man in his forties or fifties in good health and CMV-seropositive.

V usage is TRBV21-1 and J usage is TRBJ2-1; the table's D call TRBD2 went unverified against the DNA. TRBV21-1 is flagged as a pseudogene. The CDR3 is 13 residues long. The CDR3, as DNA: TGTGCCAGCAGCATAGTGGGGAGCAATGAGCAGTTCTTC. Translated, it gives CASSIVGSNEQFF.

The chain links TRBV1 to TRBJ1-4; TRBD1 is the table's D call and was not checked against the DNA. TRBV1 is a known pseudogene. This CDR3 contains 14 residues. The CDR3 sequence: CTSSPGQGGEKLFF. Written as DNA, the CDR3 is TGCACCAGCAGCCCGGGACAGGGTGGTGAAAAACTGTTTTTT.

The chain uses TRBV18 and TRBJ1-2; 9 bases match TRBD1. Germline V gives CDR1 KGHSH, CDR2 LQKENI. The CDR3 extends over 14 amino acids. J was trimmed by 4 bases and V by 6 bases; bases with no gene match: 6. Here the CDR3 reads CASSQDRGSYGYTF. CDR3 coding DNA: TGTGCCAGCTCTCAGGACAGGGGCAGCTATGGCTACACCTTC.

The V and J genes are TRBV18 and TRBJ2-3, with 8 bases that match TRBD1. The germline V gene encodes CDR1 KGHSH and CDR2 LQKENI. V was clipped by 3 bases and J by 1 base; unmatched bases: 3. CDR3 length: 15 amino acids. This chain's CDR3 is CASSPSDRGTDTQYF. The CDR3, as DNA: TGTGCCAGCTCACCTTCGGACAGGGGCACAGATACGCAGTATTTT.

This rearrangement joins TRBV27 to TRBJ2-1, with 9 positions matching TRBD2. In germline, CDR1 is MNHEY, CDR2 SMNVEV (reference sequence). CDR3 size: 14 residues. The ends lost 7 bases at V and 3 bases at J; junction bases unmatched: 4. CDR3 in DNA: TGTGCCAGCATTAAAGCGGGAGGCTACAATGAGCAGTTCTTC. Protein sequence: CASIKAGGYNEQFF.

As for this clone: The same CDR3 is also encoded by other DNA sequences in this sample. The chain couples TRBV9 to TRBJ2-7, with 7 bases fitting TRBD2. J was trimmed by 1 base and V by 0 bases; bases with no gene match: 1. Per the germline V gene, CDR1 is SGDLS and CDR2 is YYNGEE. The CDR3 is 14 amino acids. The CDR3 here is CASSVGGSSYEQYF. In nucleotides, the CDR3 is TGTGCCAGCAGCGTAGGCGGGAGTTCCTACGAGCAGTACTTC.

The chain has TRBV6-5 and TRBJ1-2; 8 nucleotides line up with TRBD1. The CDR3 runs 13 residues. Germline CDR1 MNHEY, CDR2 SVGAGI. V lost 5 bases and J lost 8; bases outside the gene matches: 7. The chain's CDR3 is CASSDGTGRGYTF. DNA for the CDR3: TGTGCCAGCAGTGATGGGACAGGTCGCGGCTACACCTTC.

This chain links TRBV4-3 with TRBJ1-2; D possibly corresponds to TRBD1 (5 bases). The CDR3 is 14 residues long. V lost 0 bases and J lost 6, with 11 bases in between. From germline, CDR1 is LGHNA and CDR2 YSLEER. The CDR3 nucleotides read TGCGCCAGCAGCCAAGAAGGGGCAGATCATGGCTACACCTTC. Its translation: CASSQEGADHGYTF.

This clone was counted a single time. This chain joins TRBV9 and TRBJ2-5, with 7 positions matching TRBD1. This CDR3 comprises 16 residues. CDR1 is SGDLS and CDR2 is YYNGEE in the germline V gene. V shed 0 bases, J shed 1 base, and the junction held 6 bases outside the gene matches. The CDR3: CASSVVGGQLQETQYF. DNA of the CDR3: TGTGCCAGCAGCGTAGTAGGGGGACAGCTCCAAGAGACCCAGTACTTC.

The chain has TRBV25-1 and TRBJ1-4; 7 bases fit TRBD1. V lost 4 bases to trimming and J lost 4 bases; unmatched junction nucleotides: 6. Germline CDR1 is MGHDK and CDR2 is SYGVNS. The CDR3 has 15 amino acids. CDR3 bases: TGTGCCAGCAGTGCGTGGACAGGAGGTAATGAAAAACTGTTTTTT. This gives the protein CASSAWTGGNEKLFF.

The chain recombines TRBV4-3 with TRBJ2-7, with D tentatively TRBD2 (5 bases). This CDR3 region has 15 residues. V was trimmed by 0 bases and J by 3 bases, leaving 12 bases between them. CDR1 and CDR2 (germline): LGHNA, YSLEER. CDR3 coding DNA: TGCGCCAGCAGCCAAGATATAGAGGGCAGCTACGAGCAGTACTTC. It specifies CASSQDIEGSYEQYF.

The chain joins TRBV21-1 to TRBJ1-1. TRBV21-1 is a pseudogene segment. The CDR3 consists of 11 residues. The CDR3 DNA is TGTGCCAGCAGCACAGAGGTTGAAGCTTTCTTT. This encodes CASSTEVEAFF.

The V and J genes are TRBV5-1 and TRBJ2-3, with 8 bases that match TRBD1. The CDR3 extends over 14 amino acids. Germline-derived CDR1 and CDR2 are SGHRS and YFSETQ. Germline trimming cut 3 bases from V and 3 bases from J; bases unmatched to any gene: 3. CDR3: CASSSDRVTDTQYF. CDR3 nucleotides: TGCGCCAGCAGCTCGGACAGGGTAACAGATACGCAGTATTTT.

This chain links TRBV11-2 with TRBJ2-3; D may be TRBD1 (5 bases). The CDR3 is 15 amino acids. V was cut by 3 bases and J by 2 bases, with 12 bases left in between. Germline CDR1 reads SGHAT; CDR2 reads FQNNGV. The CDR3, as DNA: TGTGCCAGCAGCTTTGGGCAGGGATACACAGATACGCAGTATTTT. Residues: CASSFGQGYTDTQYF.

V and J are TRBV5-6 and TRBJ1-2; 8 bases agree with TRBD1. J gave up 7 bases and V 2 bases, and 7 bases lay outside the gene matches. There are 14 residues in the CDR3. The V gene's germline CDR1 is SGHDT and CDR2 YYEEEE. Here the CDR3 DNA reads TGTGCCAGCAGCTTTAAGGACAGGGCCGCTGGCTACACCTTC. Its protein is CASSFKDRAAGYTF.

The genes are TRBV15 and TRBJ2-2; possibly TRBD1 for D (6 bases). Deletions cut 1 base from V and 0 bases from J, with 9 bases between. The CDR3 length is 16 residues. Germline CDR1 is LNHNV and CDR2 is YYDKDF (reference sequence). The CDR3 loop reads CATSRGHRANTGELFF. CDR3 DNA: TGTGCCACCAGCAGAGGTCACAGGGCGAACACCGGGGAGCTGTTTTTT.

The rearrangement uses TRBV2 and TRBJ2-7; 8 nucleotides agree with TRBD2. This CDR3 has 13 amino acids. After removal of 8 bases from V and 6 bases from J, the junction contained 9 bases not matched to a gene. In germline, CDR1 is SNHLY, CDR2 FYNNEI. The CDR3 loop reads CASRVGLVAEQYF. Written as DNA, the CDR3 is TGTGCCAGCCGAGTGGGACTAGTAGCCGAGCAGTACTTC. The full variable domain, with the rest looked up from reference TRBV2 and TRBJ2-7, is EPEVTQTPSHQVTQMGQEVILRCVPISNHLYFYWYRQILGQKVEFLVSFYNNEISEKSEIFDDQFSVERPDGSNFTLKIRSTKLEDSAMYFCASRVGLVAEQYFGPGTRLTVT.

The V and J genes are TRBV29-1 and TRBJ2-1; TRBD1 aligns across 11 bases. Germline trimming cut 7 bases from V and 5 bases from J; bases unmatched to any gene: 4. The germline V gene encodes CDR1 SQVTM and CDR2 ANQGSEA. The CDR3 extends over 13 amino acids. CDR3 coding DNA: TGCAGCGCAGGACAGGGGGCCCACAATGAGCAGTTCTTC. This encodes CSAGQGAHNEQFF.

This CDR3 is CASSVAGYYEQYF. As DNA, the CDR3 is TGTGCCAGCAGTGTTGCCGGTTACTACGAGCAGTACTTC. The chain couples TRBV6-1 to TRBJ2-7, with D unresolved. Germline assignment: CDR1 MNHNS and CDR2 SASEGT. The CDR3 consists of 13 residues. V dropped 4 bases and J dropped 3 bases, with 10 bases sitting between them.

This clone has just a few counts. The V call is TRBV5-1, the J call TRBJ2-5; TRBD2 matches 12 bases. This CDR3 region has 20 residues. Germline V gene lookup returns CDR1 SGHRS and CDR2 YFSETQ. V lost 0 bases, J lost 5 bases, and 17 bases stayed unmatched. CDR3 bases: TGCGCCAGCAGCTTGGGCAAAGAAGCTAGCGGGAGGGCGCGGTGGGAGACCCAGTACTTC. Amino acids: CASSLGKEASGRARWETQYF.